A single sample gave rise to the 30 T cell receptor beta chains below, sequenced in a study of stem cell transplantation in POMP-related autoinflammatory disease. Here immunoSEQ multiplex PCR was the method, and the copy in TCRdb shows in-frame clones only, minus some. Here the sample spans around 1,300 clones, over 65% being singletons. Sequenced sample: CD8+ T cells from PBMCs. The receptors come from a human donor in good health.

The rearrangement joins TRBV7-9 to TRBJ1-2; 8 bases are a match to TRBD1. Losses at the gene ends were 5 bases for V and 4 bases for J; bases not matched to a gene: 9. The CDR3 consists of 15 residues. Germline V lookup: CDR1 SEHNR, CDR2 FQNEAQ (reference sequence). The CDR3 spells CASSPRTGTSYGYTF. The DNA of the CDR3 is TGTGCCAGCAGCCCCCGGACAGGGACCAGCTATGGCTACACCTTC.

The rearrangement uses TRBV5-1 and TRBJ2-5; 9 bases are a match to TRBD1. Germline V gene sequence: CDR1 SGHRS, CDR2 YFSETQ. This CDR3 is 13 amino acids long. Unmatched junction bases numbered 6, after V lost 7 bases and J lost 5 bases. Here the CDR3 DNA reads TGCGCCAGCCAAACAGGGGGCGGGGAGACCCAGTACTTC. This encodes CASQTGGGETQYF.

The J gene is TRBJ1-5, the V gene TRBV30, with 9 bases that match TRBD1. CDR3 size: 15 residues. Germline lookup yields CDR1 GTSNPN and CDR2 SVGIG (reference sequence). V lost 1 base and J lost 2; bases outside the gene matches: 3. DNA for the CDR3: TGTGCCTGGAGTGCCACAGGGGGCGGCAATCAGCCCCAGCATTTT. Amino acids: CAWSATGGGNQPQHF.

V is TRBV29-1 and J is TRBJ2-7; D perhaps matches TRBD1 (6 bases). This CDR3 region has 11 residues. CDR1 is SQVTM and CDR2 is ANQGSEA in the germline V gene. Trimming removed 4 bases from V and 7 bases from J, with 11 bases in between. The CDR3 here is CSVGGGKEQYF. The CDR3 bases are TGCAGCGTTGGAGGGGGTAAGGAGCAGTACTTC.

The gene calls are TRBV19 and TRBJ2-1; D might be TRBD1 (5 bases). This CDR3 has 13 residues. Trimming removed 4 bases from V and 8 bases from J, with 12 bases in between. Germline CDR1 is LNHDA and CDR2 is SQIVND (reference sequence). The CDR3 nucleotides read TGTGCCAGTAGTACCACCAACAGGTATGAGCAGTTCTTC. This translates into CASSTTNRYEQFF.

The CDR3 loop is CASSPAPWVSPEQREQYF. The CDR3 region has the DNA TGTGCCAGCAGTCCTGCACCCTGGGTTTCTCCCGAACAGCGCGAGCAGTACTTC. This rearrangement joins TRBV25-1 to TRBJ2-7, with D uncertain. This CDR3 region has 18 residues. The ends were cut back, 5 bases at V and 6 bases at J, with 29 bases in the middle. The germline CDR1 and CDR2 sequences are MGHDK and SYGVNS.

The chain is built from TRBV19 and TRBJ1-5; D gene unclear. Germline V lookup: CDR1 LNHDA, CDR2 SQIVND (reference sequence). V gave up 2 bases and J gave up 3 bases, with 8 bases separating them. The CDR3 is 14 residues long. The CDR3 region is CASSIRSDNQPQHF. The CDR3 coding sequence is TGTGCCAGTAGTATAAGGTCAGACAATCAGCCCCAGCATTTT.

The chain employs TRBV13 and TRBJ1-6; D gene uncertain. Trimming removed 5 bases from V and 3 bases from J, with 11 bases in between. CDR3 size: 15 residues. Per germline, CDR1 PRHDT and CDR2 FYEKMQ (reference sequence). CDR3 nucleotide sequence: TGTGCCAGCAGCACGTACCCTCTCTATAATTCACCCCTCCACTTT. Residues: CASSTYPLYNSPLHF.

The chain couples TRBV20-1 to TRBJ2-7; D not certain. CDR1 and CDR2 from the germline V gene are DFQATT and SNEGSKA (reference sequence). The length of the CDR3 is 11 residues. V was trimmed by 5 bases and J by 9 bases, leaving 14 bases between them. Here the CDR3 reads CSALGPRAQYF. The CDR3 nucleotides read TGCAGTGCTCTCGGGCCTCGCGCGCAGTACTTC.

V and J are TRBV9 and TRBJ1-1; D uncertain. Trimming removed 0 bases at V and 4 bases at J, with 7 bases between. The CDR3 totals 13 residues. The germline CDR1 and CDR2 sequences are SGDLS and YYNGEE. This CDR3 is CASSVADVTEAFF. CDR3 bases: TGTGCCAGCAGCGTAGCGGACGTCACTGAAGCTTTCTTT.

This chain joins TRBV9 and TRBJ1-3; D may be TRBD1 (6 bases). The CDR3 extends over 16 amino acids. The V and J ends lost 0 bases and 0 bases respectively, with 10 bases between them. The germline CDR1 and CDR2 sequences are SGDLS and YYNGEE. CDR3 coding DNA: TGTGCCAGCAGCGTAGACAACAGGGCCTCTGGAAACACCATATATTTT. This gives the protein CASSVDNRASGNTIYF.

The chain joins TRBV7-8 to TRBJ2-5, with D unclear. This CDR3 has 13 amino acids. V lost 0 bases, J lost 2 bases, and 4 bases lay in between. Germline V gives CDR1 SGHVS, CDR2 FQNEAQ. CDR3 bases: TGTGCCAGCAGCTTAGCCCTTCAAGAGACCCAGTACTTC. Residues: CASSLALQETQYF.

The chain has TRBV6-1 and TRBJ1-6; D is unresolved. Deletions cut 1 base from V and 8 bases from J, with 12 bases between. Germline CDR1 is MNHNS and CDR2 is SASEGT. This CDR3 comprises 15 residues. Here the CDR3 DNA reads TGTGCCAGCAGTGAAGTGGCTGCCCGGGATTCACCCCTCCACTTT. Amino acid sequence: CASSEVAARDSPLHF.

This clone was observed once. The gene calls are TRBV6-4 and TRBJ2-3, with D hard to call. Germline V gene data show CDR1 as MRHNA and CDR2 as SNTAGT. This CDR3 contains 15 residues. Trimming removed 6 bases from V and 2 bases from J, with 15 bases in between. CDR3 DNA sequence: TGTGCCAGCAGCAACGGAGAGTTTGACACAGATACGCAGTATTTT. Protein product: CASSNGEFDTDTQYF.

The J gene is TRBJ1-5, the V gene TRBV28, with a tentative D call TRBD1 (6 bases). V lost 3 bases and J lost 5, with 8 bases in between. Per the germline V gene, CDR1 is MDHEN and CDR2 is SYDVKM. The CDR3 length is 13 residues. CDR3 sequence (DNA): TGTGCCAGCAGTTTGACAGGTGATCAGCCCCAGCATTTT. This translates into CASSLTGDQPQHF.

The chain combines TRBV28 with TRBJ1-6, with D unresolved. The germline V gene encodes CDR1 MDHEN and CDR2 SYDVKM. The length of the CDR3 is 17 residues. V lost 2 bases and J 2 bases, leaving 13 bases between the germline ends. The CDR3 protein is CASSLGWRGPYNSPLHF. In DNA, the CDR3 is TGTGCCAGCAGTTTAGGATGGCGAGGGCCCTATAATTCACCCCTCCACTTT.

This chain joins TRBV7-9 and TRBJ2-3; TRBD2 is a possible D gene (6 bases). The germline V gene encodes CDR1 SEHNR and CDR2 FQNEAQ (reference sequence). CDR3 size: 15 residues. Deletions cut 3 bases from V and 2 bases from J, with 12 bases between. This CDR3 is CASSFRRGSTDTQYF. The CDR3, as DNA: TGTGCCAGCAGCTTCCGCCGGGGGTCCACAGATACGCAGTATTTT.

This clone was found once. The chain employs TRBV19 and TRBJ2-7, with D unresolved. This CDR3 is built from 13 residues. The V gene lost 3 bases and the J gene lost 2 bases, with 8 bases spanning the gap. Germline CDR1 LNHDA, CDR2 SQIVND (reference sequence). DNA for the CDR3: TGTGCCAGTAGTATTGGTAGTCCCTACGAGCAGTACTTC. Amino acid sequence: CASSIGSPYEQYF.

J is TRBJ1-4 and V is TRBV13; 8 positions agree with TRBD1. This CDR3 has 15 amino acids. Trimming cost V 5 bases and J 2 bases; bases outside gene matches: 4. The germline V gene encodes CDR1 PRHDT and CDR2 FYEKMQ (reference sequence). This CDR3 is CASSTTGGTNEKLFF. The CDR3 nucleotides are TGTGCCAGCAGCACAACAGGGGGGACTAATGAAAAACTGTTTTTT.

J is TRBJ2-7 and V is TRBV6-1; D is undetermined. Germline assignment: CDR1 MNHNS and CDR2 SASEGT. The CDR3 totals 14 residues. V dropped 6 bases and J dropped 0 bases, with 12 bases sitting between them. The CDR3 protein is CASSPRGFSYEQYF. In DNA form, the CDR3 reads TGTGCCAGCAGCCCGCGTGGGTTCTCCTACGAGCAGTACTTC.

The CDR3 DNA sequence: TGTGCCAGCAGTCCCGGACTAGGGCCCGAGGAGACCCAGTACTTC. Translated: CASSPGLGPEETQYF. This chain joins TRBV28 and TRBJ2-5; 7 bases match TRBD2. Germline CDR1 MDHEN, CDR2 SYDVKM. This CDR3 comprises 15 residues. The J segment lost 5 bases and the V segment lost 5 bases, leaving 11 bases of the junction unmatched.

The chain uses TRBV4-3 and TRBJ1-2; 9 nucleotides line up with TRBD1. This CDR3 comprises 15 residues. The germline gives CDR1 LGHNA, CDR2 YSLEER. After removal of 2 bases from V and 7 bases from J, the junction contained 8 bases not matched to a gene. The CDR3 bases are TGCGCCAGCAGCCAATTACAGGGGGCGCCGGGTGGCTACACCTTC. This sequence encodes CASSQLQGAPGGYTF.

This clone was detected a few times. The chain has TRBV4-1 and TRBJ1-6; possible D gene TRBD1, 5 bases. The CDR3 totals 16 residues. The germline CDR1 and CDR2 sequences are MGHRA and YSYEKL. With 3 bases removed from V and 4 bases from J, the gap between germline ends came to 13 bases. This chain's CDR3 is CASSHDDSRYNSPLHF. The CDR3 region has the DNA TGCGCCAGCAGCCACGATGACAGCCGATATAATTCACCCCTCCACTTT.

The chain combines TRBV18 with TRBJ2-7, with 7 bases fitting TRBD1. The J segment lost 2 bases and the V segment lost 3 bases, leaving 7 bases of the junction unmatched. CDR1 is KGHSH, CDR2 LQKENI, per germline. The CDR3 contains 15 residues. Here the CDR3 reads CASSPPGTATYEQYF. The CDR3 DNA reads TGTGCCAGCTCACCCCCCGGGACAGCCACCTACGAGCAGTACTTC. The variable domain in full, completed from reference TRBV18 and TRBJ2-7, reads NAGVMQNPRHLVRRRGQEARLRCSPMKGHSHVYWYRQLPEEGLKFMVYLQKENIIDESGMPKERFSAEFPKEGPSILRIQQVVRGDSAAYFCASSPPGTATYEQYFGPGTRLTVT.

This chain joins TRBV5-5 and TRBJ2-3; D may be TRBD2 (6 bases). This CDR3 is 15 amino acids long. V lost 4 bases and J 2 bases, leaving 14 bases between the germline ends. Germline assignment: CDR1 SGHKS and CDR2 YYEKEE (reference sequence). CDR3 loop: CASSRGTASTDTQYF. The CDR3 DNA reads as TGTGCCAGCAGCCGGGGGACGGCCTCCACAGATACGCAGTATTTT.

The rearrangement joins TRBV2 to TRBJ1-1; TRBD1 matches at 7 bases. CDR1 is SNHLY and CDR2 is FYNNEI in the germline V gene. The CDR3 contains 13 residues. The V and J ends lost 3 bases and 6 bases, in that order; junction bases with no gene match: 4. In nucleotides, the CDR3 is TGTGCCAGCAGTGATGGGACAGAACCTGAAGCTTTCTTT. Its protein product is CASSDGTEPEAFF.

This clone was found a few times. The chain recombines TRBV5-4 with TRBJ2-7; TRBD2 aligns across 12 bases. The CDR3 consists of 16 residues. Per the germline V gene, CDR1 is SGHNT and CDR2 is YYREEE (reference sequence). V gave up 6 bases and J gave up 0 bases; unmatched junction bases: 7. This CDR3 reads CASTETSGGPSYEQYF. The DNA of the CDR3 is TGTGCCAGCACCGAGACTAGCGGGGGACCCTCCTACGAGCAGTACTTC.

Regarding this clone: Germline is not matched at one junction end, which may reflect a read error. The V gene is TRBV27, the J gene TRBJ2-1; D is uncertain. The CDR3 is made up of 15 amino acids. Germline loops: CDR1 MNHEY, CDR2 SMNVEV (reference sequence). The CDR3 region is CASRLSSSSYNEQFF. As DNA, the CDR3 is TGTGCCAGCAGGTTATCCTCAAGCTCCTACAATGAGCAGTTCTTC.

V is TRBV7-8 and J is TRBJ2-5; no definite D call. The V end lost 1 base, the J end lost 3 bases, and 9 bases lay between the germline ends. The CDR3 has 14 residues. Germline values: CDR1 SGHVS, CDR2 FQNEAQ. The chain's CDR3 is CASSLDIVKETQYF. Here the CDR3 DNA reads TGTGCCAGCAGCTTAGATATAGTTAAAGAGACCCAGTACTTC.

This rearrangement joins TRBV27 to TRBJ1-1; weak D call: TRBD1 (5 bases). The germline gives CDR1 MNHEY, CDR2 SMNVEV (reference sequence). The CDR3 is made up of 14 amino acids. V gave up 3 bases and J gave up 1 base, with 9 bases separating them. The CDR3 here is CASSLVDRNTEAFF. The CDR3 coding sequence is TGTGCCAGCAGTTTGGTTGACAGGAACACTGAAGCTTTCTTT.